Presented here are 26 T cell receptor beta chains from one specimen sequenced in a study of blood T cell repertoires in COVID-19. Here immunoSEQ multiplex PCR was the method, and the copy in TCRdb shows in-frame clones only, minus some. There are a few hundred thousand clones in the sample; about 87% occur only once, and around 6.6% lies in the top ten. Material: peripheral blood. The receptors were sampled from a woman aged 25 to 39 with COVID-19, enrolled during active disease.

The chain uses TRBV2 and TRBJ1-2; unclear D gene. Germline CDR1 and CDR2: SNHLY and FYNNEI. Trimming stripped 8 bases from V and 4 bases from J, with 14 bases between. The CDR3 has 13 amino acids. The CDR3 DNA reads TGTGCCAGCCCGCTGCGGGGTGGCTATGGCTACACCTTC. It codes for CASPLRGGYGYTF.

V and J are TRBV5-6 and TRBJ2-3, with D perhaps TRBD2 (6 bases). Trimming pared 0 bases from V and 4 bases from J, leaving 12 bases between. Germline CDR1 and CDR2: SGHDT and YYEEEE. CDR3 length: 15 amino acids. CDR3 nucleotides: TGTGCCAGCAGCTTGGGACTAGTAGGGCCAGATACGCAGTATTTT. Protein sequence: CASSLGLVGPDTQYF.

CDR3 DNA: TGTGCCAGCAGTGACCGAACAGAGAGTTATGAAAAACTGTTTTTT. It specifies CASSDRTESYEKLFF. The V call is TRBV6-1, the J call TRBJ1-4; D is unresolved. Germline CDR1 is MNHNS and CDR2 is SASEGT. This CDR3 comprises 15 residues. The V gene lost 3 bases and the J gene lost 6 bases, with 14 bases spanning the gap.

This clone was seen at least ten times. The V gene is TRBV18, the J gene TRBJ1-2, with 8 positions matching TRBD1. The CDR3 runs to 18 residues. Germline values: CDR1 KGHSH, CDR2 LQKENI. After removal of 6 bases from V and 3 bases from J, the junction contained 18 bases not matched to a gene. CDR3 amino acids: CASSPDTRGQRWDYGYTF. The CDR3 nucleotides are TGTGCCAGCTCCCCTGATACCAGGGGGCAGAGGTGGGACTATGGCTACACCTTC.

The chain combines TRBV5-1 with TRBJ2-2; 9 bases are a match to TRBD1. The CDR3 loop spans 17 amino acids. Unmatched junction bases numbered 12, after V lost 5 bases and J lost 4 bases. Germline V lookup: CDR1 SGHRS, CDR2 YFSETQ. Here the CDR3 reads CASRTLGQGSGTGELFF. The CDR3 DNA sequence: TGCGCCAGCAGGACCCTCGGACAGGGGTCTGGCACCGGGGAGCTGTTTTTT.

V gene TRBV19 combines with J gene TRBJ2-1, with D unclear. V was clipped by 5 bases and J by 14 bases, with 13 bases between them. From germline, CDR1 is LNHDA and CDR2 SQIVND (reference sequence). CDR3 length: 11 amino acids. DNA for the CDR3: TGTGCCAGTAGTTTGAGAGGTCGCAAGTTCTTC. The encoded protein is CASSLRGRKFF. Filled out from reference TRBV19 and TRBJ2-1, the complete variable domain reads DGGITQSPKYLFRKEGQNVTLSCEQNLNHDAMYWYRQDPGQGLRLIYYSQIVNDFQKGDIAEGYSVSREKKESFPLTVTSAQKNPTAFYLCASSLRGRKFFGPGTRLTVL.

The chain recombines TRBV30 with TRBJ2-3, with D maybe TRBD1 (5 bases). This CDR3 is built from 15 residues. In germline, CDR1 is GTSNPN, CDR2 SVGIG (reference sequence). V was shortened by 7 bases and J by 1 base, with 18 bases between the two germline ends. The chain's CDR3 is CAFTQGGARTDTQYF. Written as DNA, the CDR3 is TGTGCCTTCACGCAGGGTGGGGCCCGCACAGATACGCAGTATTTT.

The chain has TRBV10-3 and TRBJ1-3, with 9 bases aligning to TRBD1. Germline CDR1 reads ENHRY; CDR2 reads SYGVKD. The CDR3 has 16 amino acids. The V gene end was trimmed by 6 bases and the J gene end by 7 bases; junction bases not matched to a gene: 13. DNA for the CDR3: TGTGCCATCAGGCCCCTTCGCCGGGACAGGGTCAACACCATATATTTT. Its translation is CAIRPLRRDRVNTIYF.

This clone was picked up one time. Additional DNA sequences in this sample encode the identical CDR3. The rearrangement joins TRBV11-2 to TRBJ2-3, with 7 bases matching TRBD2. CDR3 size: 17 residues. In germline, CDR1 is SGHAT, CDR2 FQNNGV. V dropped 2 bases and J dropped 1; count of bases not matched to a gene: 9. The CDR3 protein is CASSLKGGAGGTDTQYF. For the CDR3, the DNA is TGTGCCAGCAGCTTAAAAGGAGGGGCGGGGGGCACAGATACGCAGTATTTT. The complete variable domain, with remaining parts taken from reference TRBV11-2 and TRBJ2-3, reads EAGVAQSPRYKIIEKRQSVAFWCNPISGHATLYWYQQILGQGPKLLIQFQNNGVVDDSQLPKDRFSAERLKGVDSTLKIQPAKLEDSAVYLCASSLKGGAGGTDTQYFGPGTRLTVL.

The chain recombines TRBV4-1 with TRBJ2-4; 9 positions agree with TRBD2. This CDR3 contains 18 residues. Per germline, CDR1 MGHRA and CDR2 YSYEKL. After removal of 1 base from V and 1 base from J, the junction contained 8 bases not matched to a gene. The CDR3 spells CASSQGRGGGAAKNIQYF. CDR3 nucleotides: TGCGCCAGCAGCCAAGGGCGTGGCGGGGGGGCGGCCAAAAACATTCAGTACTTC.

The rearrangement links TRBV5-8 to TRBJ1-3; no definite D call. CDR1 and CDR2 (germline): SGHTS, YDEGEE. V was cut by 4 bases and J by 0 bases, with 11 bases left in between. The CDR3 length is 15 residues. CDR3 DNA sequence: TGTGCCAGCAGCCCACGGGGAGCCTCTGGAAACACCATATATTTT. Residues: CASSPRGASGNTIYF.

The rearrangement uses TRBV7-2 and TRBJ2-2; TRBD2 matches at 8 bases. The junction had 6 bases not matched to a gene; V was cut back by 2 bases and J by 1 base. The length of the CDR3 is 17 residues. Germline loops: CDR1 SGHTA, CDR2 FQGNSA. CDR3 sequence (DNA): TGTGCCAGCAGCTTATCGGGGGGGCGACGGAACACCGGGGAGCTGTTTTTT. This sequence encodes CASSLSGGRRNTGELFF.

The chain uses TRBV2 and TRBJ2-2, with 7 bases identical to TRBD1. The CDR3 spans 16 residues. Germline trimming cut 6 bases from V and 0 bases from J; bases unmatched to any gene: 7. CDR1 and CDR2 from the germline V gene are SNHLY and FYNNEI. CDR3 amino acids: CASRPGTASNTGELFF. Written as DNA, the CDR3 is TGTGCCAGCAGGCCGGGGACAGCCTCGAACACCGGGGAGCTGTTTTTT.

The chain is built from TRBV5-4 and TRBJ2-3; 7 positions match TRBD1. Germline V CDR1 and CDR2: SGHNT, YYREEE (reference sequence). The CDR3 totals 16 residues. V was pared by 4 bases and J by 3 bases, with 11 bases of the junction left unmatched. The CDR3 loop reads CASSRDRARGTDTQYF. CDR3 bases: TGTGCCAGCAGCCGAGACAGGGCCAGGGGAACAGATACGCAGTATTTT.

The chain recombines TRBV4-3 with TRBJ2-1; 13 bases match TRBD2. V was pared by 0 bases and J by 0 bases, with 5 bases of the junction left unmatched. CDR3 size: 19 residues. CDR1 is LGHNA, CDR2 YSLEER, per germline. The CDR3 here is CASSQETSGGDLSYNEQFF. CDR3 DNA sequence: TGCGCCAGCAGCCAAGAAACTAGCGGGGGGGATCTCTCCTACAATGAGCAGTTCTTC.

This chain joins TRBV7-2 and TRBJ2-1, with a tentative D call TRBD1 (6 bases). The CDR3 extends over 16 amino acids. CDR1 and CDR2 from the germline V gene are SGHTA and FQGNSA. Trimming removed 2 bases from V and 6 bases from J, with 17 bases in between. This CDR3 reads CASSLRSQGSLNEQFF. In nucleotides, the CDR3 is TGTGCCAGCAGCTTACGGTCGCAGGGGTCCCTCAATGAGCAGTTCTTC. The complete variable domain, with remaining parts taken from reference TRBV7-2 and TRBJ2-1, reads GAGVSQSPSNKVTEKGKDVELRCDPISGHTALYWYRQSLGQGLEFLIYFQGNSAPDKSGLPSDRFSAERTGGSVSTLTIQRTQQEDSAVYLCASSLRSQGSLNEQFFGPGTRLTVL.

The J gene is TRBJ1-2, the V gene TRBV13; possibly TRBD1 for D (5 bases). Trimming took 5 bases from V and 4 from J, leaving 17 bases between them. Germline V gene sequence: CDR1 PRHDT, CDR2 FYEKMQ (reference sequence). The CDR3 runs to 15 residues. CDR3 in DNA: TGTGCCAGCAGCCCAGTCCCGACAGCCCTCTATGGCTACACCTTC. Amino acid sequence: CASSPVPTALYGYTF.

This chain joins TRBV21-1 and TRBJ1-3; the listed D gene, TRBD1, was not tested against the DNA. TRBV21-1 constitutes a pseudogene. The CDR3 is made up of 14 amino acids. This chain's CDR3 is CASSKDPAGNTIYF. Written as DNA, the CDR3 is TGTGCCAGCAGCAAAGACCCAGCTGGAAACACCATATATTTT.

V and J are TRBV6-1 and TRBJ1-2, with D hard to call. V lost 4 bases to trimming and J lost 8 bases, with 23 bases between them. The V gene's germline CDR1 is MNHNS and CDR2 SASEGT. This CDR3 is 16 amino acids long. The CDR3 region is CASSAPGLTLMGGYTF. In nucleotides, the CDR3 is TGTGCCAGCAGTGCCCCCGGTTTGACCCTAATGGGCGGCTACACCTTC.

The chain carries TRBV4-1 and TRBJ2-3, with D hard to call. The V end lost 0 bases, the J end lost 6 bases, and 7 bases lay between the germline ends. The CDR3 is 13 amino acids. Germline V lookup: CDR1 MGHRA, CDR2 YSYEKL. CDR3 sequence: CASSQEVGDTQYF. In DNA, the CDR3 is TGCGCCAGCAGCCAAGAGGTCGGTGATACGCAGTATTTT.

CDR3 loop: CASSSWTGTSGYNEQFF. CDR3 nucleotides: TGTGCCAGCAGCTCCTGGACCGGGACTAGCGGGTACAATGAGCAGTTCTTC. V and J are TRBV11-2 and TRBJ2-1; 12 bases match TRBD2. CDR1 and CDR2 (germline): SGHAT, FQNNGV. Trimming at V came to 4 bases and at J to 4 bases, leaving 8 bases not matched to a gene. CDR3 length: 17 amino acids. Based on the CDR3 plus reference TRBV11-2 and TRBJ2-1, the full variable domain is EAGVAQSPRYKIIEKRQSVAFWCNPISGHATLYWYQQILGQGPKLLIQFQNNGVVDDSQLPKDRFSAERLKGVDSTLKIQPAKLEDSAVYLCASSSWTGTSGYNEQFFGPGTRLTVL.

The CDR3 here is CASSDTSYEQYV. CDR3 DNA: TGTGCCAGCAGCGACACCTCCTACGAGCAGTACGTC. The rearrangement uses TRBV5-8 and TRBJ2-7; D is uncertain. This CDR3 has 12 amino acids. Trimming pared 4 bases from V and 0 bases from J, leaving 5 bases between. CDR1 SGHTS and CDR2 YDEGEE come from the germline V gene.

The chain couples TRBV27 to TRBJ1-4, with a possible D match to TRBD1 (5 bases). The CDR3 is made up of 14 amino acids. Germline values: CDR1 MNHEY, CDR2 SMNVEV (reference sequence). V dropped 2 bases and J dropped 9 bases, with 13 bases sitting between them. The CDR3 spells CASSLQGLGQKLFF. The CDR3 coding sequence is TGTGCCAGCAGTTTACAGGGCCTAGGGCAAAAACTGTTTTTT.

This CDR3 reads CASSVGASSYNEQFF. CDR3 nucleotide sequence: TGTGCCAGCAGCGTAGGGGCGAGCTCCTACAATGAGCAGTTCTTC. V is TRBV9 and J is TRBJ2-1; D gene ambiguous. Trimming took 0 bases from V and 0 from J, leaving 7 bases between them. This CDR3 has 15 amino acids. The germline CDR1 and CDR2 sequences are SGDLS and YYNGEE. The full variable domain, with the rest looked up from reference TRBV9 and TRBJ2-1, is DSGVTQTPKHLITATGQRVTLRCSPRSGDLSVYWYQQSLDQGLQFLIQYYNGEERAKGNILERFSAQQFPDLHSELNLSSLELGDSALYFCASSVGASSYNEQFFGPGTRLTVL.

The rearrangement uses TRBV7-6 and TRBJ1-2; TRBD1 is a possible D gene (6 bases). The CDR3 runs to 15 residues. V dropped 1 base and J dropped 0 bases, with 9 bases sitting between them. From germline, CDR1 is SGHVS and CDR2 FNYEAQ. CDR3 protein: CASSLVQGTNYGYTF. As DNA, the CDR3 is TGTGCCAGCAGCTTAGTTCAGGGGACTAACTATGGCTACACCTTC. Filled out from reference TRBV7-6 and TRBJ1-2, the complete variable domain reads GAGVSQSPRYKVTKRGQDVALRCDPISGHVSLYWYRQALGQGPEFLTYFNYEAQQDKSGLPNDRFSAERPEGSISTLTIQRTEQRDSAMYRCASSLVQGTNYGYTFGSGTRLTVV.

This clone came up a few times. The chain combines TRBV7-9 with TRBJ2-7, with 9 bases matching TRBD2. Germline V gives CDR1 SEHNR, CDR2 FQNEAQ (reference sequence). The CDR3 covers 13 residues. The V segment lost 10 bases and the J segment 4 bases; nucleotides outside the gene matches: 8. The CDR3 here is CATGGAGGYEQYF. DNA of the CDR3: TGTGCCACCGGAGGGGCGGGAGGGTACGAGCAGTACTTC.